Detailed here is one T cell receptor (beta chain). The data belong to a study of CD8 T cells in Susac syndrome. RNA in amounts of 0.5 to 1 ug was reverse transcribed with random hexamers. Each CDR3 protein is one row after TCRdb ran MiXCR on the immunoSEQ multiplex PCR reads. The sample contains hundreds of thousands of distinct CDR3 sequences, about 94% of which appear only once. From blood CD8+ and CD4+ T cells, the TCR beta chain was sequenced. FACS enriched CD8+ TEMRA cells, while bulk CD8+ and CD4+ were negatively isolated. The CDR3 loop spans 15 amino acids. Germline assignment: CDR1 DFQATT and CDR2 SNEGSKA (reference sequence). V was clipped by 3 bases and J by 1 base, with 15 bases between them.

Sequenced: CD4+ T cells from PBMCs. The TCR sequence derives from a human donor with multiple sclerosis. The chain has TRBV20-1 and TRBJ1-2; the D is unclear. The chain's CDR3 is CSARMGGGRNYGYTF. The CDR3 nucleotides are TGCAGTGCTAGGATGGGCGGCGGTCGTAACTATGGCTACACCTTC.